This T cell receptor beta chain was captured by sequencing in a study of blood T cell repertoires in COVID-19. Looking at the study overall: Sites across the United States, Italy and Spain contributed samples from acute and convalescent COVID-19.

Sequencing was performed with immunoSEQ multiplex PCR; in TCRdb, only in-frame clones are kept and a portion is missing. The table lists fewer than 400,000 clones, about 85% of them singletons. Participants in the exposed group had met a COVID-19 case in the 2 weeks before joining the study. With 1 base clipped from V and 5 bases from J, the junction kept 6 bases outside the gene matches. Germline V gene lookup returns CDR1 MDHEN and CDR2 SYDVKM. The CDR3 runs 17 residues. The receptor was isolated from a woman aged 25 to 45 who had been exposed to COVID-19. The sequencing sample was made of PBMCs or T cells enriched from blood (not recorded which). The chain employs TRBV28 and TRBJ2-2, with 11 bases lining up with TRBD2. For the CDR3, the DNA is TGTGCCAGCAGTTTATTCGCGGCTAGCGGGAGGACCGGGGAGCTGTTTTTT. Protein product: CASSLFAASGRTGELFF.